Described below is a single T cell receptor beta chain sequence and its context. Its cognate antigen is unknown. The data are from a study of shared clonotypes between healthy human individuals. The overall study: A donor's plate count was three for CD4 naive and three for CD4 memory; CD8 naive had two and CD8 memory one.

General study points: Generation of non-shared clonotypes was less probable than generation of clonotypes shared by all four donors. Generally, estimated richness proved larger in naive subsets than it did in memory subsets.

Assay used: immunoSEQ multiplex PCR; TCRdb lists only in-frame clones, some missing. The table lists about 1.5 million clones, approximately 98% of them singletons. With 2 bases removed from V and 1 base from J, the gap between germline ends came to 15 bases. The CDR3 sequence is 16 residues long. CDR1 and CDR2 from the germline V gene are MDHEN and SYDVKM. Input material: naive CD4+ T cells sorted from blood. Subset reported: CD45RA+ positively selected. The chain joins TRBV28 to TRBJ2-7; possible D gene TRBD2, 6 bases. The receptor comes from a man in his thirties or forties in good health. The CDR3 DNA follows: TGTGCCAGCAGTTTAGATGCGGCGGGGCAGTCCTACGAGCAGTACTTC. Residues: CASSLDAAGQSYEQYF.